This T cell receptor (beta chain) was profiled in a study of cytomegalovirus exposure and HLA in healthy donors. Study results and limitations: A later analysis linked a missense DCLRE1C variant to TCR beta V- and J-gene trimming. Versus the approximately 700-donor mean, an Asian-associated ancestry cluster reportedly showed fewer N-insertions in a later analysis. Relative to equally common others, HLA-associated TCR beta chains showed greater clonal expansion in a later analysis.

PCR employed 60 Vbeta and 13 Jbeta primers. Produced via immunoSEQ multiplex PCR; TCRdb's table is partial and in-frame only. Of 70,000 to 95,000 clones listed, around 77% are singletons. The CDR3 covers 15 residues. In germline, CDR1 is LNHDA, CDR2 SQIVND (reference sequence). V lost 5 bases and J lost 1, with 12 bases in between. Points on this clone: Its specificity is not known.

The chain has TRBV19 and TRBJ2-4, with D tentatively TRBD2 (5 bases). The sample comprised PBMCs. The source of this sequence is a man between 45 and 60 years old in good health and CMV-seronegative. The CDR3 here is CASSSSGVAKNIQYF. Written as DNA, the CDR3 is TGTGCCAGTAGTTCCTCCGGGGTTGCCAAAAACATTCAGTACTTC.